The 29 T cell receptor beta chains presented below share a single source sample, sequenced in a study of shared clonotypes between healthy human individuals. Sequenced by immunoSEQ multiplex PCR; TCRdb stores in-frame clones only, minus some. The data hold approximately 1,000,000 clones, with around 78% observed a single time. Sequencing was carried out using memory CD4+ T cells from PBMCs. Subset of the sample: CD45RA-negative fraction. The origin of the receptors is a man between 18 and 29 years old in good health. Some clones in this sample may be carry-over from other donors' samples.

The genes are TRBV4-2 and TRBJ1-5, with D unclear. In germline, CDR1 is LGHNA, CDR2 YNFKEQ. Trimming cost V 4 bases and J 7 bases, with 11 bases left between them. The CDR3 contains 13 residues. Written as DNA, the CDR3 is TGTGCCAGCAGCCCGAGTGGGTTGCAGCCCCAGCATTTT. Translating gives CASSPSGLQPQHF.

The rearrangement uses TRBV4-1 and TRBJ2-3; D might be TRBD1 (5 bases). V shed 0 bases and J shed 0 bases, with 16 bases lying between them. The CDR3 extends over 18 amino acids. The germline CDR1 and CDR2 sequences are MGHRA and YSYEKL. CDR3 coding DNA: TGCGCCAGCAGCCAAGATATCTCGCAGGGCTACAGCACAGATACGCAGTATTTT. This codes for CASSQDISQGYSTDTQYF.

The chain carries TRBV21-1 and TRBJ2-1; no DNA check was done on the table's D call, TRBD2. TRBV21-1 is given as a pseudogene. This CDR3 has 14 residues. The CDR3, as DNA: TGTGCCAGCAGCGACGGACTAAGGCCCAATGAGCAGTTCTTC. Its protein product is CASSDGLRPNEQFF.

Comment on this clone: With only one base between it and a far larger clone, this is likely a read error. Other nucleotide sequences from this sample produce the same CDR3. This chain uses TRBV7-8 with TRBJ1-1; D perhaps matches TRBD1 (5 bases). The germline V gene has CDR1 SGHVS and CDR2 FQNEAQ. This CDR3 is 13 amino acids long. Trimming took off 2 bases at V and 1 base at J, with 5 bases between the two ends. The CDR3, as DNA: TGTGCCAGCAGCTTAAGGGGGAACACTGAAGCTTTCTTT. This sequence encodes CASSLRGNTEAFF. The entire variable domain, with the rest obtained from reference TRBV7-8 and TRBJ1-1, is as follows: GAGVSQSPRYKVAKRGQDVALRCDPISGHVSLFWYQQALGQGPEFLTYFQNEAQLDKSGLPSDRFFAERPEGSVSTLKIQRTQQEDSAVYLCASSLRGNTEAFFGQGTRLTVV.

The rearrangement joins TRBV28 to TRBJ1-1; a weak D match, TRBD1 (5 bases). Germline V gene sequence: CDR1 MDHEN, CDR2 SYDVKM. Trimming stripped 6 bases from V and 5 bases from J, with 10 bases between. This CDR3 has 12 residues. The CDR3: CASSWEGTEAFF. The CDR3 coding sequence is TGTGCCAGCAGCTGGGAGGGGACTGAAGCTTTCTTT. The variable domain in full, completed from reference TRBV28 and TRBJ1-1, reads DVKVTQSSRYLVKRTGEKVFLECVQDMDHENMFWYRQDPGLGLRLIYFSYDVKMKEKGDIPEGYSVSREKKERFSLILESASTNQTSMYLCASSWEGTEAFFGQGTRLTVV.

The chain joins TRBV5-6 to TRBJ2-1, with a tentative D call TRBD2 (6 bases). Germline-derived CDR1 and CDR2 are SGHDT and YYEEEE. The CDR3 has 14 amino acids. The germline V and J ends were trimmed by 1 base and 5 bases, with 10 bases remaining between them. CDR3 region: CASSLSGVHNEQFF. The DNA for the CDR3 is TGTGCCAGCAGCTTGTCGGGAGTCCACAATGAGCAGTTCTTC.

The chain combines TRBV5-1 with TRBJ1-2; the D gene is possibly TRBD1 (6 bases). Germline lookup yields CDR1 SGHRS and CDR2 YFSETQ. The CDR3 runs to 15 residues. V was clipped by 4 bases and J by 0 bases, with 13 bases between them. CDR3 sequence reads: CASSEQGWANYGYTF. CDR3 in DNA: TGCGCCAGCAGCGAACAGGGTTGGGCTAACTATGGCTACACCTTC.

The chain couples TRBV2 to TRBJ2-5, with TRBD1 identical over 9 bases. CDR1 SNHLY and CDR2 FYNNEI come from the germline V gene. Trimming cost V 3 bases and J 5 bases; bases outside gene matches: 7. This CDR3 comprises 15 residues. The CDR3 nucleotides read TGTGCCAGCAGTGATAGGGGACAGGGCAGTGAGACCCAGTACTTC. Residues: CASSDRGQGSETQYF.

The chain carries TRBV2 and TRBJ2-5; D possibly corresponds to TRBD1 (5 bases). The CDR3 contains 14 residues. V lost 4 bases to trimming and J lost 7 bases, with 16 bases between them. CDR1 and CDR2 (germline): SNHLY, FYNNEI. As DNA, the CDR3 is TGTGCCAGCAGTGCACAGCCTAGTAGGGGGACCCAGTACTTC. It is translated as CASSAQPSRGTQYF.

This CDR3 reads CASSYPNLAGELFF. CDR3 coding DNA: TGTGCCAGCAGCTATCCGAATTTGGCCGGGGAGCTGTTTTTT. The V gene is TRBV7-2, the J gene TRBJ2-2; D gene unclear. Trimming left V 4 bases short and J 6 bases short, with 12 bases between. The length of the CDR3 is 14 residues. CDR1 and CDR2 (germline): SGHTA, FQGNSA.

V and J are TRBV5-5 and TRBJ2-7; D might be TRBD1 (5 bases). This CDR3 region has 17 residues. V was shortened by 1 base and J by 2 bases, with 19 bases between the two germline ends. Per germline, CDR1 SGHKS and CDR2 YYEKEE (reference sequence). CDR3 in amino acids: CASSLSAVAGPTYEQYF. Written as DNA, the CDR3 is TGTGCCAGCAGCTTGTCCGCGGTGGCAGGGCCGACCTACGAGCAGTACTTC. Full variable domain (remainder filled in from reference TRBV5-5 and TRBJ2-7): DAGVTQSPTHLIKTRGQQVTLRCSPISGHKSVSWYQQVLGQGPQFIFQYYEKEERGRGNFPDRFSARQFPNYSSELNVNALLLGDSALYLCASSLSAVAGPTYEQYFGPGTRLTVT.

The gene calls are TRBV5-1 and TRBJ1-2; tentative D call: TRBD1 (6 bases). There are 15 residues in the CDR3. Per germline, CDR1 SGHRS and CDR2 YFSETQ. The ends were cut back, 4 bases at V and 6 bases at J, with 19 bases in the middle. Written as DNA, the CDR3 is TGCGCCAGCAGCAAATCCGGGACAAGTGCGGATGGCTACACCTTC. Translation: CASSKSGTSADGYTF.

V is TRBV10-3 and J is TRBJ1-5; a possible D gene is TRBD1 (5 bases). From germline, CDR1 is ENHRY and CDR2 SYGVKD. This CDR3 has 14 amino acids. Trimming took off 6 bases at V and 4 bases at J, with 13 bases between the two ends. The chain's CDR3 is CAISRDGINQPQHF. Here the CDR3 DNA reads TGTGCCATCAGCCGGGACGGGATAAATCAGCCCCAGCATTTT.

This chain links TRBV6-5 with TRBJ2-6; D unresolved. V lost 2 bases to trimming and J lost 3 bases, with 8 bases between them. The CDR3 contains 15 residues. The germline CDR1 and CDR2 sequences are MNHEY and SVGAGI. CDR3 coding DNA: TGTGCCAGCAGTTACGGCGGTGGTGGGGCCAACGTCCTGACTTTC. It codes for CASSYGGGGANVLTF.

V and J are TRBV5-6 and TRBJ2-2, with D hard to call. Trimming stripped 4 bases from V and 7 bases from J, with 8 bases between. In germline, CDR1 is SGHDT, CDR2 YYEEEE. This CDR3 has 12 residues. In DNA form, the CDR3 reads TGTGCCAGCAGCACCACCAGCGGGGAGCTGTTTTTT. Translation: CASSTTSGELFF.

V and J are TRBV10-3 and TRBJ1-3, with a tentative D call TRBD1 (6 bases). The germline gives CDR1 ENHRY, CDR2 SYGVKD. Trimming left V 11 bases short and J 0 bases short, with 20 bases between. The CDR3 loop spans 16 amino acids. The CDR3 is CASQSGRGYSGNTIYF. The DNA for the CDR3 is TGTGCCTCCCAAAGTGGCAGGGGCTACTCTGGAAACACCATATATTTT.

CDR3 coding DNA: TGTGCCAGCAGCTTAGTAGGTCAGCCCCAGCATTTT. This codes for CASSLVGQPQHF. The rearrangement uses TRBV7-6 and TRBJ1-5, with D unclear. The CDR3 totals 12 residues. V lost 1 base and J lost 6, with 4 bases in between. Germline lookup yields CDR1 SGHVS and CDR2 FNYEAQ.

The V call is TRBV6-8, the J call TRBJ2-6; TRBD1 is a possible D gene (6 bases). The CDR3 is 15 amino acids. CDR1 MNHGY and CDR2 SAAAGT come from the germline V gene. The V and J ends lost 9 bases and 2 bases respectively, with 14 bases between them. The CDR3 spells CARTYRAPGANVLTF. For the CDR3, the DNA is TGTGCCAGGACTTACAGGGCGCCTGGGGCCAACGTCCTGACTTTC.

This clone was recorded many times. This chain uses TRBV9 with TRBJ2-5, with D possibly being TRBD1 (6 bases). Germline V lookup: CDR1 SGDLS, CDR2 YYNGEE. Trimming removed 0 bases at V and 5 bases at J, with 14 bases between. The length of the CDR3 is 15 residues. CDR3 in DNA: TGTGCCAGCAGCGTAGGTAACAGGGACGGGGAGACCCAGTACTTC. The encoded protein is CASSVGNRDGETQYF.

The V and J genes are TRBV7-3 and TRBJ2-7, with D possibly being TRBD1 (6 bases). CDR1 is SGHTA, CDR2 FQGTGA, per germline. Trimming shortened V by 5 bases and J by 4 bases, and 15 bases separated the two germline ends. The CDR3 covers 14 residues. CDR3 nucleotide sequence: TGTGCCAGCAGCCTCAGGGGCGGCCTTTACGAGCAGTACTTC. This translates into CASSLRGGLYEQYF.

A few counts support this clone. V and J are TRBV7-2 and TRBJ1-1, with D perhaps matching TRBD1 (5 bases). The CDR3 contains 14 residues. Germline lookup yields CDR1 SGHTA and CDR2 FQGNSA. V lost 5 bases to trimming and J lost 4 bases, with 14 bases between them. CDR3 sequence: CASSPSGGRTEAFF. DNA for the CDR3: TGTGCCAGCAGCCCCAGTGGGGGTCGCACTGAAGCTTTCTTT. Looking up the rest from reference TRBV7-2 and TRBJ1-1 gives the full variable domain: GAGVSQSPSNKVTEKGKDVELRCDPISGHTALYWYRQSLGQGLEFLIYFQGNSAPDKSGLPSDRFSAERTGGSVSTLTIQRTQQEDSAVYLCASSPSGGRTEAFFGQGTRLTVV.

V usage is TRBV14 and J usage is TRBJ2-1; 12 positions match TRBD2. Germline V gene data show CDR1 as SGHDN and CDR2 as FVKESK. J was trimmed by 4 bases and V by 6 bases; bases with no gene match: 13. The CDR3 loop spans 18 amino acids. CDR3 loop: CASRKTSGRLLRYNEQFF. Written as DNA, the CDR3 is TGTGCCAGCAGAAAGACTAGCGGGAGACTTCTAAGATACAATGAGCAGTTCTTC.

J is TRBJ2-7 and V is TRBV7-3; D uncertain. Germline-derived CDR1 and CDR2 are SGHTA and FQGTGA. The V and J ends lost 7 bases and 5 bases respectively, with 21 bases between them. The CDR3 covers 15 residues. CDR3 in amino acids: CASIPISGSANEQYF. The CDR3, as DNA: TGTGCCAGCATTCCGATTAGTGGCTCCGCGAACGAGCAGTACTTC.

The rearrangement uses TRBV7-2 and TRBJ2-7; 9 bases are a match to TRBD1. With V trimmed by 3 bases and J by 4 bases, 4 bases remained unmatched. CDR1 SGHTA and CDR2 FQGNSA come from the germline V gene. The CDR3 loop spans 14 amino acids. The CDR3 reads CASSFTGGSYEQYF. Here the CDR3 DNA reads TGTGCCAGCAGCTTTACAGGGGGCTCATACGAGCAGTACTTC.

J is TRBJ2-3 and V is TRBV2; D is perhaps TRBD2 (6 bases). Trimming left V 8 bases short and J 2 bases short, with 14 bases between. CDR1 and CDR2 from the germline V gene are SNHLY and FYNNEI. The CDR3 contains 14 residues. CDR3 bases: TGTGCCAGCTGGTGGGGGGATTCCACAGATACGCAGTATTTT. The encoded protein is CASWWGDSTDTQYF.

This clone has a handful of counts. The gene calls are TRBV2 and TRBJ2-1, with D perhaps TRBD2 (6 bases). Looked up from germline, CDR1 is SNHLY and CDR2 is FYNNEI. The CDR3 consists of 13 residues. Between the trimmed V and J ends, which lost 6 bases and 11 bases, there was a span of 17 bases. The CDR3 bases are TGTGCCAGCAGACCCCTGACGGCGGGGAAGCAGTTCTTC. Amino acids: CASRPLTAGKQFF. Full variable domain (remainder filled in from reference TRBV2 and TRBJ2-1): EPEVTQTPSHQVTQMGQEVILRCVPISNHLYFYWYRQILGQKVEFLVSFYNNEISEKSEIFDDQFSVERPDGSNFTLKIRSTKLEDSAMYFCASRPLTAGKQFFGPGTRLTVL.

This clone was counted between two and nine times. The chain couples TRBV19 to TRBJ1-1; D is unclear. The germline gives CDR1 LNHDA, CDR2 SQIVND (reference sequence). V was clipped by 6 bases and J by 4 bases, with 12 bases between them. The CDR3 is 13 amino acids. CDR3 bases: TGTGCCAGTAGGGTGGTCGGGTCCACTGAAGCTTTCTTT. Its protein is CASRVVGSTEAFF.

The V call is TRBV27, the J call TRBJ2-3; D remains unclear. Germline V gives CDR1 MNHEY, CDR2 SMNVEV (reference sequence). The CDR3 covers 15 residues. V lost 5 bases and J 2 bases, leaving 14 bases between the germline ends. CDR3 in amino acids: CASSPRRLSTDTQYF. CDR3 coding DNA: TGTGCCAGCAGTCCCCGACGGCTCTCCACAGATACGCAGTATTTT.

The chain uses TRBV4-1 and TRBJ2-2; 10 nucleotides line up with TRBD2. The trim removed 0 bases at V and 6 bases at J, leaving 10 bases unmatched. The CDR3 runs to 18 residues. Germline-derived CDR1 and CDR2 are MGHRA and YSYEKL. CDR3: CASSQDPRLAGWSGELFF. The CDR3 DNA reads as TGCGCCAGCAGCCAAGATCCGAGACTAGCGGGTTGGTCCGGGGAGCTGTTTTTT.